This TCR beta chain was recorded in a study of blood T cell repertoires in COVID-19 (dated by TCRdb to about 2020). Regarding the study in general: Samples covering the acute and convalescent phases of COVID-19 were provided by collaborators in the United States, Italy and Spain. Deeply sampled blood TCRbeta repertoires from subjects exposed to, actively infected with, or recovered from COVID-19 were included in the dataset. HLA class I and class II types, where available, came from metadata supplied by the sample provider rather than from assay-based typing. Samples came from the ongoing ImmuneRACE study (first 160 participants) plus 1,254 subjects from 6 global collaborators. Sample metadata almost always included a de-identified subject ID, COVID-19 status, age in years and sex. The prospective study material was composed of cDNA or gDNA derived from T cells, B-cell-depleted T cells, or PBMCs. The repertoires were released in a freely available public database intended as a resource for research on the immune response to SARS-CoV-2.

In the germline V gene, CDR1 corresponds to MNHEY and CDR2 to SVGAGI. V and J are truncated by 6 bases and 5 bases respectively, leaving an intervening sequence of 17 bases. The CDR3 starts with the cysteine, ends with the phenylalanine, and has 15 residues. The sequence is cut down to CDR3 DNA, 45 bases in frame from base 1. Enrolling through a virtual design, the prospective study's participants ranged in age from roughly 18 to 95 years and lived across 24 United States geographic areas. In the prospective study, participants were assigned to cohorts based on the clinical history participants reported in a screening survey and a study questionnaire. For ImmuneRACE Cohort 3, a participant was defined as recovered based on two consecutive negative NP/OP PCR tests, clearance by a healthcare professional, or resolution of symptoms. In the prospective study, mobile phlebotomists collected whole blood, serum and a nasopharyngeal or oropharyngeal swab from each participant. Additional blood draws and questionnaires over an approximately two-month period could optionally be provided by prospective study participants. Prospective study blood samples were shipped either frozen or at room temperature before DNA extraction.

TCRbeta CDR3 regions were amplified from genomic DNA by means of the immunoSEQ Assay, a bias-controlled multiplex PCR. The authors' analysis ran thus. Nucleated cell counts per sample were estimated from amplification of reference gene primers within the assay. To quantify the absolute abundance of each unique TCRbeta CDR3 rearrangement, sequence reads were collapsed and filtered. For each sample, productive Simpson clonality was calculated by taking the square root of Simpson's diversity index across productive rearrangements. TCRdb obtained this table from immuneACCESS and retained in-frame rearrangements with V and J assigned. These tables miss some clones; where compared with another copy, unresolved V genes account for less than half of the shortfall, and the remainder is unexplained. The DNA was the basis for D and trimming; V, J and clone size are from that table. Counted in this sample were around 200,000 clones; 89% of them appeared once. The top ten hold under 0.85% of the sample.

On the study overall, not on this receptor specifically: Clinical and demographic metadata were provided uncurated, with the amount varying by source and participant.

Only a few counts were recorded for this clone. Its antigen is still unknown. No base quality values were provided; no much bigger clone lies one nucleotide off. The chain is encoded by TRBV6-5 joined to TRBJ1-5; possibly the D gene is TRBD1, per 5 matching bases. Sequenced: PBMCs or T cells enriched from blood (not recorded which). The clonotype comes from a young woman who had recovered from COVID-19. In nucleotide form, the sequence is TGTGCCAGCAGGGGGCGCGGTTGGGTAGATCAGCCCCAGCATTTT. The resulting protein is CASRGRGWVDQPQHF.